This TCR beta chain came from a study of shared clonotypes between healthy human individuals. Sequencing used immunoSEQ multiplex PCR; TCRdb keeps in-frame clones, though not all of them. This table holds around 1.6 million clones, approximately 98% found once. Germline V gene data show CDR1 as MRHNA and CDR2 as SNTAGT. Trimming pared 6 bases from V and 8 bases from J, leaving 11 bases between. CDR3 length: 13 residues. This chain joins TRBV6-4 and TRBJ1-6; D is ambiguous. The sample was naive CD4+ T cells sorted from blood. The subset: CD45RA+ positively selected. This receptor was identified in a man aged 25-45 years in good health. Here the CDR3 reads CASRRDRDSPLHF. CDR3 coding DNA: TGTGCCAGCAGACGGGATAGGGATTCACCCCTCCACTTT.